These 13 T cell receptor beta chains originate from one sample sequenced in a study of T cells in Graves' hyperthyroidism and ophthalmopathy. What was amplified from RNA transcripts were TCR beta CDR3 regions. The TCR CDR3 was amplified in a first-round RT-PCR using the HTBI primer set. Each CDR3 protein is one row after TCRdb ran MiXCR on the multiplex PCR reads. The sample lists some 760,000 distinct CDR3 sequences, 14% occurring once. Sequencing input: blood. These receptors were obtained from a young woman with Graves' hyperthyroidism.

On this clonotype itself: The junction and the germline gene differ at one end; a read error may be behind it. The chain employs TRBV27 and TRBJ2-7; TRBD1 matches 7 bases. Per the germline V gene, CDR1 is MNHEY and CDR2 is SMNVEV (reference sequence). The CDR3 is 14 residues long. The DNA of the CDR3 is TGTGCCAGCAGTCGGGGACAGCCTTCCTCCGAGCAGTACTTC. As protein: CASSRGQPSSEQYF.

The gene calls are TRBV19 and TRBJ2-1; 12 nucleotides align to TRBD2. The V gene end was trimmed by 7 bases and the J gene end by 5 bases; junction bases not matched to a gene: 9. The CDR3 consists of 16 residues. Germline V gene data show CDR1 as LNHDA and CDR2 as SQIVND (reference sequence). The CDR3 spells CASKGRGLAGNNEQFF. CDR3 in DNA: TGTGCCAGTAAGGGGCGGGGACTAGCGGGTAACAATGAGCAGTTCTTC.

This clonotype was detected ten times or more. V and J are TRBV3-1 and TRBJ1-5; D is unclear. The CDR3 has 15 amino acids. The germline V gene encodes CDR1 LGHDT and CDR2 YNNKEL (reference sequence). V lost 3 bases and J 1 base, leaving 10 bases between the germline ends. CDR3 DNA sequence: TGTGCCAGCAGCCAGACGGACGGCAGCAATCAGCCCCAGCATTTT. Its protein product is CASSQTDGSNQPQHF.

This clonotype was seen many times. The rearrangement joins TRBV20-1 to TRBJ2-7; D gene unclear. Trimming took off 2 bases at V and 3 bases at J, with 14 bases between the two ends. The CDR3 covers 14 residues. CDR1 and CDR2 from the germline V gene are DFQATT and SNEGSKA (reference sequence). CDR3 sequence: CSARSPQSNYEQYF. CDR3 bases: TGCAGTGCTAGATCTCCCCAGTCGAACTACGAGCAGTACTTC.

This clonotype has ten or more counts. The chain combines TRBV2 with TRBJ2-7; no definite D call. CDR1 is SNHLY and CDR2 is FYNNEI in the germline V gene. CDR3 length equals 17 residues. The V gene lost 2 bases and the J gene lost 2 bases, with 19 bases spanning the gap. The CDR3 sequence: CASSESPSWRETYEQYF. CDR3 sequence (DNA): TGTGCCAGCAGTGAAAGTCCTTCCTGGAGAGAAACCTACGAGCAGTACTTC.

Concerning this clonotype itself: A read error may explain this, as a much larger clone is one base away. The chain employs TRBV10-3 and TRBJ2-7, with D unclear. Germline lookup yields CDR1 ENHRY and CDR2 SYGVKD. This CDR3 has 14 amino acids. V shed 11 bases and J shed 0 bases, with 17 bases lying between them. CDR3 nucleotide sequence: TGTGCCGTCATGAGTGGCAGGAGCTCCTACGAGCAGTACTTC. Translating gives CAVMSGRSSYEQYF.

This clonotype came up many times. The rearrangement joins TRBV2 to TRBJ1-5; TRBD1 is a possible D gene (5 bases). Trimming removed 6 bases at V and 6 bases at J, with 15 bases between. The CDR3 covers 14 residues. CDR1 SNHLY and CDR2 FYNNEI come from the germline V gene. CDR3 region: CASRTGTSLQPQHF. The CDR3 nucleotides read TGTGCCAGCAGGACCGGGACTTCGCTTCAGCCCCAGCATTTT. The whole variable domain, remainder taken from reference TRBV2 and TRBJ1-5, is EPEVTQTPSHQVTQMGQEVILRCVPISNHLYFYWYRQILGQKVEFLVSFYNNEISEKSEIFDDQFSVERPDGSNFTLKIRSTKLEDSAMYFCASRTGTSLQPQHFGDGTRLSIL.

This clonotype has a count of ten or more. The chain is built from TRBV12-3 or TRBV12-4 and TRBJ2-5, with D unresolved. This CDR3 has 13 amino acids. Trimming left V 1 base short and J 5 bases short, with 8 bases between. The DNA of the CDR3 is TGTGCCAGCAGTTTAGGACACCTTGAGACCCAGTACTTC. The encoded protein is CASSLGHLETQYF.

To note about this clonotype: Germline and junction disagree at one end, which may indicate a read error. CDR3 residues: CVSSLALTSFVEQFF. As DNA, the CDR3 is TGTGTCAGCAGCTTAGCCCTAACCAGTTTTGTTGAGCAGTTCTTC. The chain is built from TRBV11-2 and TRBJ2-1; no reliable D call. Looked up from germline, CDR1 is SGHAT and CDR2 is FQNNGV. This CDR3 is 15 amino acids long.

This clonotype was recorded a few times. This rearrangement joins TRBV28 to TRBJ1-1; unclear D gene. The V gene lost 7 bases and the J gene lost 1 base, with 13 bases spanning the gap. The CDR3 sequence is 14 residues long. Germline assignment: CDR1 MDHEN and CDR2 SYDVKM. The chain's CDR3 is CASKLNLKNTEAFF. The CDR3 region has the DNA TGTGCCAGCAAGTTAAATCTTAAGAACACTGAAGCTTTCTTT. The full variable domain, rest sourced from reference TRBV28 and TRBJ1-1, is DVKVTQSSRYLVKRTGEKVFLECVQDMDHENMFWYRQDPGLGLRLIYFSYDVKMKEKGDIPEGYSVSREKKERFSLILESASTNQTSMYLCASKLNLKNTEAFFGQGTRLTVV.

This chain uses TRBV6-4 with TRBJ1-5; possibly TRBD1 for D (6 bases). The V gene lost 5 bases and the J gene lost 2 bases, with 10 bases spanning the gap. Looked up from germline, CDR1 is MRHNA and CDR2 is SNTAGT. The CDR3 has 14 residues. CDR3 loop: CASSTGRCNQPQHF. The CDR3, as DNA: TGTGCCAGCAGTACAGGGCGCTGCAATCAGCCCCAGCATTTT.

The chain combines TRBV28 with TRBJ2-5, with D possibly TRBD2 on 5 matching bases. The CDR3 spans 13 residues. V lost 6 bases and J 5 bases, leaving 13 bases between the germline ends. Germline V gene data show CDR1 as MDHEN and CDR2 as SYDVKM. The CDR3 here is CASSWTGMETQYF. Here the CDR3 DNA reads TGTGCCAGCAGCTGGACTGGGATGGAGACCCAGTACTTC.

This clonotype was seen more than once but under ten times. The chain links TRBV7-9 to TRBJ2-7; 13 nucleotides agree with TRBD2. J gave up 2 bases and V 4 bases, and 5 bases lay outside the gene matches. The CDR3 totals 16 residues. CDR1 is SEHNR and CDR2 is FQNEAQ in the germline V gene (reference sequence). The CDR3 loop reads CASSSPGTSGAYEQYF. The CDR3 DNA reads TGTGCCAGCAGCTCCCCCGGGACTAGCGGGGCCTACGAGCAGTACTTC.